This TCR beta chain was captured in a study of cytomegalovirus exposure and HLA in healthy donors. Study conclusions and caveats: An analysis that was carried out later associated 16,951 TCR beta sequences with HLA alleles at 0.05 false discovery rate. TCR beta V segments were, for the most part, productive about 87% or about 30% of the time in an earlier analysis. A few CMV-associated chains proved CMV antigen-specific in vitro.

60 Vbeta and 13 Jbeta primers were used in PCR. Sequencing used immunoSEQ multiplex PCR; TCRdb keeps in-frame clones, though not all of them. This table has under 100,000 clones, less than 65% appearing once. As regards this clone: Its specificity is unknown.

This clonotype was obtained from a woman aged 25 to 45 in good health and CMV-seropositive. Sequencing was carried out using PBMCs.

In nucleotides, the CDR3 is TGTGCCAGCAGTCTGGACAGGGCTGGAAACACCATATATTTT. Its translation is CASSLDRAGNTIYF. The rearrangement joins TRBV27 to TRBJ1-3; 8 nucleotides line up with TRBD1. From germline, CDR1 is MNHEY and CDR2 SMNVEV (reference sequence). V shed 5 bases, J shed 2 bases, and the junction held 2 bases outside the gene matches. This CDR3 spans 14 amino acids.